This T cell receptor beta chain was recorded in a study of siplizumab effects on memory and regulatory T cells. Study observations and caveats: In siplizumab cultures, the suppressive function of proliferating Tregs remained unconfirmed. Alloreactive sequences tracing back to unstimulated CD4+ memory cells were significantly reduced by siplizumab. Naive or memory phenotype assignment was not possible for roughly 75-97% of proliferating CD4+ or CD8+ clones.

Sequenced by immunoSEQ multiplex PCR; TCRdb stores in-frame clones only, minus some. This sample has fewer than 130,000 clones, with 80% to 95% found just once. The V end was cut by 0 bases, the J end by 0 bases, with 9 bases between. CDR1 and CDR2 (germline): SGHNT, YYREEE (reference sequence). The CDR3 spans 15 residues. As concerns this clone: Its antigen is as yet unknown.

The sequence was collected from a human donor in good health. The gene calls are TRBV5-4 and TRBJ1-2; maybe TRBD1 (6 bases). The source material was CD4+ T cells sorted from blood. The CDR3 here is CASSLDRTANYGYTF. In nucleotides, the CDR3 is TGTGCCAGCAGCTTGGATCGGACAGCTAACTATGGCTACACCTTC.